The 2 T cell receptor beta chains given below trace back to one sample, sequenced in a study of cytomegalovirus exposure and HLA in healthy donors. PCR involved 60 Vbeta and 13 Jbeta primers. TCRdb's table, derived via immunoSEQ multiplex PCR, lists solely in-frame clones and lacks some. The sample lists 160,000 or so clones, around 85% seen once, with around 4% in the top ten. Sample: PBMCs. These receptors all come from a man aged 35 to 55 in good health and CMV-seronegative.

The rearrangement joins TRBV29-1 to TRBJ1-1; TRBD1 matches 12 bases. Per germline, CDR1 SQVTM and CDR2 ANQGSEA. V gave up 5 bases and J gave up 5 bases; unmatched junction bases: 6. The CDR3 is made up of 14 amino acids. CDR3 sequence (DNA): TGCAGCGTTCAAGGGGACAGGGGGCGGACTGAAGCTTTCTTT. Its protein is CSVQGDRGRTEAFF.

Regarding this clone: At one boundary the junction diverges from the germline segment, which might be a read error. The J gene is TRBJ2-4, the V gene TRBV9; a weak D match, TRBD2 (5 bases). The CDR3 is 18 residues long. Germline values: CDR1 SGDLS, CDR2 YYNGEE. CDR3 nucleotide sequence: TGTGCCAGCAGCGTAGATCCCGGGCAGCGGAATGCCAAAAACATTCGGTACTTC. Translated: CASSVDPGQRNAKNIRYF.